The present TCR beta chain was sequenced within a study of OX40 agonist ivuxolimab in advanced cancers. Study-wide background: Among those enrolled, mean age was roughly 55 years (range about 23 to 85) and about 81% were male. Study outcomes and limitations: The antigens recognized by the expanded peripheral T cells, that is their antigen specificity, were not determined.

Notes on this clone: The antigen remains undetermined.

This CDR3 has 13 amino acids. Trimming shortened V by 6 bases and J by 4 bases, and 10 bases separated the two germline ends. Germline CDR1 LNHNV, CDR2 YYDKDF (reference sequence). The data were produced by immunoSEQ multiplex PCR, yet TCRdb's version contains in-frame clones alone and is incomplete. Of about 66,000 clones in the sample, about 85% were seen once. This receptor was taken from an adult with an advanced solid tumor such as melanoma, head and neck, liver or kidney cancer. The V and J genes are TRBV15 and TRBJ1-5, with unresolved D. Source: CD4+ or CD8+ T cells sorted from blood, taken in a trial of the OX40 agonist ivuxolimab. This CDR3 reads CATRGPANQPQHF. In DNA, the CDR3 is TGTGCCACCAGAGGGCCTGCTAATCAGCCCCAGCATTTT.